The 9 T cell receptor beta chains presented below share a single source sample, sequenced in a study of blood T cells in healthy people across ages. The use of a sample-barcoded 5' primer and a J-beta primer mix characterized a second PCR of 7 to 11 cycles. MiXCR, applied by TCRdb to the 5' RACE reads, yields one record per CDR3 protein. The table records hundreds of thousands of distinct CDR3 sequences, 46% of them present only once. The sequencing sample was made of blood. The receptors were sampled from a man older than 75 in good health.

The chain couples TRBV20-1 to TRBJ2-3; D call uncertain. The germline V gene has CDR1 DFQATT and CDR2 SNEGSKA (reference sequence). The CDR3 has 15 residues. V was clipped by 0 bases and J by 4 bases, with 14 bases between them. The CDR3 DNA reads TGCAGTGCTAGAGATCTGAGTGGCGAGGCAGATACGCAGTATTTT. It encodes CSARDLSGEADTQYF.

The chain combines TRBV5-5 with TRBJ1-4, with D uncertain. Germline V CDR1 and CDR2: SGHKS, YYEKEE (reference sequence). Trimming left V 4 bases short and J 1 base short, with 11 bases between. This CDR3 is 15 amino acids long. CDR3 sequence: CASSEPGGTNEKLFF. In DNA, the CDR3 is TGTGCCAGCAGCGAACCAGGAGGAACTAATGAAAAACTGTTTTTT.

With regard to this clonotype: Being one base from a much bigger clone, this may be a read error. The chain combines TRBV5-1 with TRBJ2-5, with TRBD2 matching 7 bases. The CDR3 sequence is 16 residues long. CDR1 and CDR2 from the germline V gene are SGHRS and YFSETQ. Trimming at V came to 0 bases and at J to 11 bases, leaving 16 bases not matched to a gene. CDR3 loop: CASSLDGGSPYNEQYF. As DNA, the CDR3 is TGCGCCAGCAGCTTGGACGGCGGGAGTCCCTACAATGAGCAGTACTTC.

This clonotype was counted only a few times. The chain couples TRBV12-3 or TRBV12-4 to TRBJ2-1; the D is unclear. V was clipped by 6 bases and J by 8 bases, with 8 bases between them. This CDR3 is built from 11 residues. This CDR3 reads CASSSNYEQFF. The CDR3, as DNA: TGTGCCAGCAGCTCAAATTATGAGCAGTTCTTC.

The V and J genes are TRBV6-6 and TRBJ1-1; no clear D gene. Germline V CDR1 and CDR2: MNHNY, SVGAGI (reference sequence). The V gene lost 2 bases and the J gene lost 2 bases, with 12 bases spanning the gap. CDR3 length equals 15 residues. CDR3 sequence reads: CASSYGEAGNTEAFF. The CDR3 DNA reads TGTGCCAGCAGTTACGGGGAGGCAGGTAACACTGAAGCTTTCTTT.

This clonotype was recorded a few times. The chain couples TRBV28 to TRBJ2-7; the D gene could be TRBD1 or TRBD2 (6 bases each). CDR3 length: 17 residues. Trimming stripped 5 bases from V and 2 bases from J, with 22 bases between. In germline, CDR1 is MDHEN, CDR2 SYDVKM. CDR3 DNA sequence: TGTGCCAGCAGTAAGGGGGGAACAAGCAGGATGACCTACGAGCAGTACTTC. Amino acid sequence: CASSKGGTSRMTYEQYF.

CDR3 DNA sequence: TGTGCCAGCAGTTCGTCCCTGAATGAGCAGTACTTC. This encodes CASSSSLNEQYF. The chain is built from TRBV6-2 or TRBV6-3 and TRBJ2-5; no definite D call. The CDR3 sequence is 12 residues long. CDR1 MNHEY and CDR2 SVGEGT come from the germline V gene. Trimming shortened V by 4 bases and J by 11 bases, and 14 bases separated the two germline ends.

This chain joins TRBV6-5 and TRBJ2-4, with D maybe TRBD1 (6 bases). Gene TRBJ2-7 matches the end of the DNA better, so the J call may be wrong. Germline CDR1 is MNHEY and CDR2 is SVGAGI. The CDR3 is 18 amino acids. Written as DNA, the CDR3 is TGTGCCAGCAGTTACTCCCCGCGGACAGAGCCTTACTCCTACGAGCAGTACTTC. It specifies CASSYSPRTEPYSYEQYF.

CDR3 in amino acids: CASGRDSRTEAFF. The CDR3 DNA is TGTGCCAGCGGAAGGGACAGTAGGACTGAAGCTTTCTTT. V is TRBV6-2 or TRBV6-3 and J is TRBJ1-1; 7 bases are shared with TRBD1. The V gene end was trimmed by 8 bases and the J gene end by 5 bases; junction bases not matched to a gene: 8. The CDR3 has 13 amino acids. Germline V CDR1 and CDR2: MNHEY, SVGEGT.